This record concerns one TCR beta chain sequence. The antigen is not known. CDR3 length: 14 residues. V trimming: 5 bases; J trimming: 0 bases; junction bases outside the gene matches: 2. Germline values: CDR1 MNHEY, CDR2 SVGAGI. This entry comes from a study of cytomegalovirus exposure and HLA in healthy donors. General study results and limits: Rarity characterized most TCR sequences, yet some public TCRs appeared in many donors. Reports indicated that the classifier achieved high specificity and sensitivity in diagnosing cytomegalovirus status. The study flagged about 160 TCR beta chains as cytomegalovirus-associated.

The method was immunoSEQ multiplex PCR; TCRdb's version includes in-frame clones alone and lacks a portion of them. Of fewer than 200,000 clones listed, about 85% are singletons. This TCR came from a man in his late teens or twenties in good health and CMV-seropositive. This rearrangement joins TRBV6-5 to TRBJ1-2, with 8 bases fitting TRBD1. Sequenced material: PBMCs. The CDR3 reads CASSRGQANYGYTF. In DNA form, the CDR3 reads TGTGCCAGCAGTCGGGGACAGGCTAACTATGGCTACACCTTC.